The T cell receptor (beta chain) under discussion was sequenced for a study of T-cell reconstitution after alpha-beta-depleted transplantation in children. Construction of the TCRbeta library involved unique molecular identifiers. TCRdb redid the calling of the PCR reads with MiXCR, one entry per CDR3 protein. The table lists about 540,000 distinct CDR3 sequences, approximately 20% of them singletons, with 3.3% in the top ten. This CDR3 comprises 11 residues. CDR1 is MGHRA and CDR2 is YSYEKL in the germline V gene. Trimming removed 2 bases at V and 13 bases at J, with 11 bases between. This receptor was taken from a human donor who donated a stem cell graft to a child with acute lymphoblastic leukemia. Sample: PBMCs from the stem cell graft donor, taken from the stem cell graft. The chain joins TRBV4-1 to TRBJ1-2; D gene ambiguous. CDR3 in amino acids: CASSQHAVFTF. The CDR3 DNA follows: TGCGCCAGCAGCCAACATGCAGTGTTCACCTTC.